This TCR beta chain derives from a study of cytomegalovirus exposure and HLA in healthy donors. Study findings and constraints: A few CMV-associated chains were confirmed in vitro to be specific for CMV antigens. The authors enumerated over 150 TCR beta chains as linked to cytomegalovirus.

This clone was seen once. Its matching antigen is unknown. Amplification used 60 Vbeta primers and 13 Jbeta primers. Generated by immunoSEQ multiplex PCR, the TCRdb table keeps only in-frame clones and is missing some. The sample yields some 160,000 clones, over 65% seen once. This CDR3 has 14 residues. CDR1 MNHEY and CDR2 SVGAGI come from the germline V gene. The ends lost 5 bases at V and 3 bases at J; junction bases unmatched: 4. V gene TRBV6-5 combines with J gene TRBJ1-3, with 7 bases matching TRBD1. The material sequenced was PBMCs. This TCR was sampled from a man between 60 and 70 years old in good health and CMV-seronegative. CDR3 nucleotide sequence: TGTGCCAGCAGTCCAGGGGGATTTGGAAACACCATATATTTT. Its protein is CASSPGGFGNTIYF.